The 17 T cell receptor beta chains below come from one sample, sequenced in a study of response to subunit inactivated influenza vaccine. MiXCR, applied by TCRdb to the RT-PCR reads, yields one record per CDR3 protein. The repertoire includes approximately 700,000 distinct CDR3 sequences, approximately 15% of them detected once, and less than 7% sits in the top ten. The sequences come from PBMCs from blood, collected less than 15 days before vaccination. The origin of the receptors is a man aged 45-65 years who received an inactivated influenza vaccine.

The chain uses TRBV28 and TRBJ2-5; the D gene is possibly TRBD2 (6 bases). There are 14 residues in the CDR3. Trimming pared 4 bases from V and 1 base from J, leaving 10 bases between. CDR1 and CDR2 (germline): MDHEN, SYDVKM. CDR3 sequence (DNA): TGTGCCAGCAGTTACGCGGGACGCCAAGAGACCCAGTACTTC. Translated, it gives CASSYAGRQETQYF. Full variable domain (remainder filled in from reference TRBV28 and TRBJ2-5): DVKVTQSSRYLVKRTGEKVFLECVQDMDHENMFWYRQDPGLGLRLIYFSYDVKMKEKGDIPEGYSVSREKKERFSLILESASTNQTSMYLCASSYAGRQETQYFGPGTRLLVL.

This clonotype appeared a few times. This chain links TRBV7-3 with TRBJ2-6; 12 bases are a match to TRBD2. CDR1 is SGHTA and CDR2 is FQGTGA in the germline V gene. Unmatched junction bases numbered 18, after V lost 1 base and J lost 2 bases. The CDR3 covers 23 residues. Here the CDR3 reads CASSLKPLSSGRAIDPGANVLTF. The CDR3 nucleotides read TGTGCCAGCAGCTTAAAGCCCCTTTCTAGCGGGAGGGCCATCGACCCTGGGGCCAACGTCCTGACTTTC.

V is TRBV7-2 and J is TRBJ1-6, with 7 nucleotides matching TRBD1. The junction had 7 bases not matched to a gene; V was cut back by 5 bases and J by 6 bases. CDR1 SGHTA and CDR2 FQGNSA come from the germline V gene. The CDR3 runs to 15 residues. The CDR3 spells CASSPRQGGNSPLHF. CDR3 DNA: TGTGCCAGCAGCCCTCGACAGGGCGGTAATTCACCCCTCCACTTT.

This clonotype was seen only a few times. V gene TRBV7-9 combines with J gene TRBJ2-7; 10 bases fit TRBD2. Germline values: CDR1 SEHNR, CDR2 FQNEAQ (reference sequence). The CDR3 contains 13 residues. J was trimmed by 3 bases and V by 6 bases; bases with no gene match: 2. DNA of the CDR3: TGTGCCAGCAGTAGCGGGGGGCACTACGAGCAGTACTTC. Translating it yields CASSSGGHYEQYF.

The rearrangement joins TRBV20-1 to TRBJ2-7; D possibly corresponds to TRBD2 (5 bases). CDR3 length equals 13 residues. Looked up from germline, CDR1 is DFQATT and CDR2 is SNEGSKA (reference sequence). Trimming removed 0 bases at V and 6 bases at J, with 12 bases between. The CDR3 DNA follows: TGCAGTGCTAGAGATCTATCGGGGATCGAGCAGTACTTC. This codes for CSARDLSGIEQYF.

The genes are TRBV7-9 and TRBJ2-3; no definite D call. The CDR3 sequence is 20 residues long. Germline CDR1 reads SEHNR; CDR2 reads FQNEAQ (reference sequence). V was shortened by 5 bases and J by 0 bases, with 27 bases between the two germline ends. The CDR3 protein is CASSRWVGRVVFSSTDTQYF. DNA for the CDR3: TGTGCCAGCAGCCGCTGGGTCGGCCGGGTGGTTTTCTCTAGCACAGATACGCAGTATTTT.

The CDR3 bases are TGTGCCAGCAGTTCGCACGACTGGGTGCAGTTCTTC. It specifies CASSSHDWVQFF. The chain links TRBV6-5 to TRBJ2-1; no clear D. The germline V gene encodes CDR1 MNHEY and CDR2 SVGAGI. Trimming took 4 bases from V and 12 from J, leaving 13 bases between them. The CDR3 has 12 residues.

This clonotype was found a few times. The rearrangement joins TRBV20-1 to TRBJ2-3; D ambiguous. The CDR3 extends over 15 amino acids. Trimming cost V 5 bases and J 7 bases, with 22 bases left between them. Germline CDR1 is DFQATT and CDR2 is SNEGSKA (reference sequence). CDR3 region: CSAPRWLPVANTQYF. DNA of the CDR3: TGCAGTGCTCCCCGGTGGCTGCCCGTTGCAAATACGCAGTATTTT.

There are a few counts of this clonotype. V gene TRBV10-3 combines with J gene TRBJ2-7; D gene unclear. V gave up 2 bases and J gave up 1 base, with 9 bases separating them. CDR1 is ENHRY and CDR2 is SYGVKD in the germline V gene. The CDR3 has 14 residues. CDR3 protein: CAISERADSYEQYF. The CDR3 bases are TGTGCCATCAGTGAGAGGGCCGATTCCTACGAGCAGTACTTC.

This clonotype was seen at least ten times. The chain carries TRBV7-6 and TRBJ1-3, with unresolved D. Looked up from germline, CDR1 is SGHVS and CDR2 is FNYEAQ. This CDR3 has 13 residues. Trimming took off 5 bases at V and 2 bases at J, with 7 bases between the two ends. CDR3 sequence reads: CASSPNPGNTIYF. Written as DNA, the CDR3 is TGTGCCAGCAGCCCAAACCCTGGAAACACCATATATTTT.

The CDR3 sequence is CASTTSGGTRTQYF. The CDR3 DNA follows: TGTGCCAGCACCACTAGCGGGGGCACACGGACGCAGTATTTT. The chain employs TRBV7-2 and TRBJ2-3; 11 bases map to TRBD2. The germline V gene encodes CDR1 SGHTA and CDR2 FQGNSA. The CDR3 is 14 residues long. V dropped 7 bases and J dropped 9; count of bases not matched to a gene: 9.

The chain employs TRBV9 and TRBJ1-2, with TRBD1 as a possible D gene (6 bases). Between the trimmed V and J ends, which lost 3 bases and 5 bases, there was a span of 14 bases. The CDR3 runs to 14 residues. CDR1 is SGDLS and CDR2 is YYNGEE in the germline V gene. The CDR3 here is CASSEEQGLYGYTF. Here the CDR3 DNA reads TGTGCCAGCAGCGAGGAACAGGGCCTTTATGGCTACACCTTC.

The rearrangement joins TRBV10-2 to TRBJ1-3; maybe TRBD1 (5 bases). Germline values: CDR1 WSHSY, CDR2 SAAADI. CDR3 length: 16 amino acids. V was trimmed by 2 bases and J by 0 bases, leaving 11 bases between them. The CDR3 coding sequence is TGCGCCAGCAGTGAGAGCGGGGGGAACTCTGGAAACACCATATATTTT. As protein: CASSESGGNSGNTIYF.

This clonotype occurred a few times. The CDR3, as DNA: TGTGCCACCAGCAGAGATCCCTCGTCCCAACGGGGAAACATTCAGTACTTC. Protein: CATSRDPSSQRGNIQYF. The V and J genes are TRBV15 and TRBJ2-4; maybe TRBD2 (5 bases). The CDR3 covers 17 residues. Trimming pared 0 bases from V and 6 bases from J, leaving 18 bases between. Germline V lookup: CDR1 LNHNV, CDR2 YYDKDF (reference sequence).

This clonotype has more than one count but fewer than ten. This chain uses TRBV7-9 with TRBJ2-3, with TRBD1 as a possible D gene (6 bases). Germline CDR1 SEHNR, CDR2 FQNEAQ (reference sequence). The CDR3 contains 15 residues. The V and J ends lost 1 base and 5 bases respectively, with 13 bases between them. CDR3 residues: CASSLEGRGVDTQYF. CDR3 sequence (DNA): TGTGCCAGCAGCTTAGAGGGCAGGGGAGTAGATACGCAGTATTTT.

This clonotype was detected only a few times. This chain links TRBV4-2 with TRBJ1-4; possible D gene TRBD1, 6 bases. The CDR3 contains 17 residues. V was pared by 1 base and J by 6 bases, with 18 bases between. The germline gives CDR1 LGHNA, CDR2 YNFKEQ. This chain's CDR3 is CASSQGRRGRLDEKLFF. For the CDR3, the DNA is TGTGCCAGCAGCCAAGGTCGTCGGGGGCGCCTGGATGAAAAACTGTTTTTT.

This clonotype was detected only a few times. This sequence joins TRBV9 and TRBJ2-7; the D gene is possibly TRBD1 (6 bases). The V gene's germline CDR1 is SGDLS and CDR2 YYNGEE. Trimming shortened V by 4 bases and J by 1 base, and 12 bases separated the two germline ends. This CDR3 has 14 amino acids. The DNA of the CDR3 is TGTGCCAGCAGCCCCGGGGACATATCCTACGAGCAGTACTTC. It encodes CASSPGDISYEQYF.